This T cell receptor (beta chain) emerged from a study of T cell responses to AZD1222 COVID-19 vaccine. The CDR3 totals 17 residues. Data came from immunoSEQ multiplex PCR; TCRdb stores just in-frame clones and leaves some out. This table has roughly 79,000 clones, approximately 82% appearing once. The genes are TRBV21-1 and TRBJ2-7; the DNA was not compared with TRBD1, the D call given in the table. TRBV21-1 is a pseudogene segment. Sequenced here: peripheral blood, sampled on day 0 of AZD1222 vaccination. The origin of this receptor is an adult in good health. In DNA, the CDR3 is TGTGCCAGCAGCAAAGCGCCCTGGGACAATGGGCACTACGAGCAGTACTTC. Protein product: CASSKAPWDNGHYEQYF.